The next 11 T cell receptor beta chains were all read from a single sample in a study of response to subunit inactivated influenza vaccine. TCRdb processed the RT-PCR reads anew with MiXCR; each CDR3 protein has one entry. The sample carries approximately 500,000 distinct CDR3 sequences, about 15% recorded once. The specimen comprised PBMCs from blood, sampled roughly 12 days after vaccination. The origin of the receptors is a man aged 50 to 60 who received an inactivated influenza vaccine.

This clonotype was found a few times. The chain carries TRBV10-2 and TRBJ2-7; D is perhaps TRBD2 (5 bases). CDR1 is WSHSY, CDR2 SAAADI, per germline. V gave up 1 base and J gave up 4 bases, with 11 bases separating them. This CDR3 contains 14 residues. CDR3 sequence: CASSELGVEYEQYF. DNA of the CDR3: TGCGCCAGCAGTGAGTTGGGAGTTGAATACGAGCAGTACTTC.

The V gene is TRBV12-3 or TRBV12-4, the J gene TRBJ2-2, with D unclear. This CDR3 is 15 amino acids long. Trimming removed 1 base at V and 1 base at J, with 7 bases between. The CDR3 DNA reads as TGTGCCAGCAGTTTAGGGGAAAGGAACACCGGGGAGCTGTTTTTT. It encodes CASSLGERNTGELFF.

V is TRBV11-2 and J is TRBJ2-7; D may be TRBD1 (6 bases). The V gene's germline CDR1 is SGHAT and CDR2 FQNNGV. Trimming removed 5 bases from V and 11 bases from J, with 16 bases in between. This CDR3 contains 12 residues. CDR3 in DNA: TGTGCCAGCAGCCAGGGGCTGGGAAAGGAGTACTTC. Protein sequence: CASSQGLGKEYF.

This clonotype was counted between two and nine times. The CDR3 coding sequence is TGTGCCAGCTCCGAGCCGGGACTTCGCTCCTACAATGAGCAGTTCTTC. It translates to CASSEPGLRSYNEQFF. The genes are TRBV18 and TRBJ2-1, with a possible D match to TRBD2 (6 bases). CDR1 is KGHSH, CDR2 LQKENI, per germline. Trimming cost V 6 bases and J 0 bases, with 15 bases left between them. The CDR3 totals 16 residues.

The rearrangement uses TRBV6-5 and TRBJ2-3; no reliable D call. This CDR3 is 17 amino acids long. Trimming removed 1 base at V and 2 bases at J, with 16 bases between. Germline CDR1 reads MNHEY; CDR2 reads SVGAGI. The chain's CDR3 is CASSYLVYSGLTDTQYF. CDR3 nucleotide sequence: TGTGCCAGCAGTTACTTAGTCTACTCCGGCCTCACAGATACGCAGTATTTT.

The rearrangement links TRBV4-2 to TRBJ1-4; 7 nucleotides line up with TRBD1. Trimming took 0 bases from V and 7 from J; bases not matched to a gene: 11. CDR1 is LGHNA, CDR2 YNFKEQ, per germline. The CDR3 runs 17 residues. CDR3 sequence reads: CASSQDRDSPKFEKLFF. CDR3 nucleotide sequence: TGTGCCAGCAGCCAAGATAGGGACAGTCCAAAATTTGAAAAACTGTTTTTT.

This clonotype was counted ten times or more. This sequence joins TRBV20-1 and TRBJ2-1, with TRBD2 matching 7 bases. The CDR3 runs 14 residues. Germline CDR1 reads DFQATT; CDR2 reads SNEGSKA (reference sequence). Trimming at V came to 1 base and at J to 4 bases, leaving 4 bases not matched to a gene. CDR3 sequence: CSARGAGAYNEQFF. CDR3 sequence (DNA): TGCAGTGCTAGAGGGGCGGGAGCTTACAATGAGCAGTTCTTC.

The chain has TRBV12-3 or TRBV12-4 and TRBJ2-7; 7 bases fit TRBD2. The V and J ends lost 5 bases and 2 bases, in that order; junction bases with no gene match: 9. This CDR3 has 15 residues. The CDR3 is CASSLSGTLPYEQYF. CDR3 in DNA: TGTGCCAGCAGTCTAAGCGGGACGCTGCCCTACGAGCAGTACTTC.

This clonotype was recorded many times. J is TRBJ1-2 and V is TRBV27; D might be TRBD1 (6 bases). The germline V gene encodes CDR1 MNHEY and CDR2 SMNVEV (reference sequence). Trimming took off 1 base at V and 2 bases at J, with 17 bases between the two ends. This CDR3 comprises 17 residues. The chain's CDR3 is CASSLLQGWTENYGYTF. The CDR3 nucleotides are TGTGCCAGCAGTTTATTACAGGGCTGGACGGAAAACTATGGCTACACCTTC.

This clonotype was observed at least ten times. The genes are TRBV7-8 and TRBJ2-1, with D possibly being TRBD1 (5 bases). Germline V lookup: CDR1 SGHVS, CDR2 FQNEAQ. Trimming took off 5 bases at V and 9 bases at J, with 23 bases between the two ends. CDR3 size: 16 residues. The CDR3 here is CASSISTSLGATEQFF. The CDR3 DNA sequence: TGTGCCAGCAGCATTTCTACTTCTTTAGGGGCGACTGAGCAGTTCTTC.

In DNA, the CDR3 is TGCAGCGTTGCCTCGGGAGGGCGGGGCAATGAGCAGTTCTTC. Translation gives CSVASGGRGNEQFF. This sequence joins TRBV29-1 and TRBJ2-1, with 8 nucleotides matching TRBD2. The trim removed 4 bases at V and 6 bases at J, leaving 8 bases unmatched. The CDR3 has 14 residues. Per the germline V gene, CDR1 is SQVTM and CDR2 is ANQGSEA.